Presented here are 18 T cell receptor beta chains from one specimen sequenced in a study of control samples from healthy donors and cancer patients. The table came from immunoSEQ multiplex PCR; TCRdb's copy has only in-frame clones and leaves some out. In the table there are roughly 43,000 clones, 70% to 90% of which are singletons. The source material was PBMCs. These receptors all stem from a woman aged 55-70 years with lung cancer.

J is TRBJ2-4 and V is TRBV7-2; D is unclear. Germline V gives CDR1 SGHTA, CDR2 FQGNSA. The CDR3 sequence is 11 residues long. With 5 bases removed from V and 4 bases from J, the gap between germline ends came to 3 bases. The CDR3 is CASSQKNIQYF. As DNA, the CDR3 is TGTGCCAGCAGCCAGAAAAACATTCAGTACTTC.

The chain joins TRBV30 to TRBJ2-1, with a tentative D call TRBD2 (5 bases). This CDR3 is 16 amino acids long. Trimming cost V 0 bases and J 0 bases, with 12 bases left between them. CDR1 and CDR2 (germline): GTSNPN, SVGIG (reference sequence). Here the CDR3 DNA reads TGTGCCTGGAGTGTTTTAGAAGGGAGCTCCTACAATGAGCAGTTCTTC. It encodes CAWSVLEGSSYNEQFF.

This sequence joins TRBV6-5 and TRBJ1-5; the D is unclear. This CDR3 has 12 residues. The ends were cut back, 7 bases at V and 8 bases at J, with 12 bases in the middle. The germline V gene has CDR1 MNHEY and CDR2 SVGAGI. The CDR3 reads CASNRVWEPQHF. For the CDR3, the DNA is TGTGCCAGCAATAGGGTTTGGGAGCCCCAGCATTTT.

The chain recombines TRBV30 with TRBJ2-5, with D perhaps matching TRBD1 or TRBD2 (5 bases each). Between the trimmed V and J ends, which lost 1 base and 4 bases, there was a span of 16 bases. Germline lookup yields CDR1 GTSNPN and CDR2 SVGIG (reference sequence). This CDR3 region has 15 residues. The CDR3 DNA reads TGTGCCTGGAGTGCGGGAAACAGTAGGGGAGAGACCCAGTACTTC. Encoded protein: CAWSAGNSRGETQYF.

The chain links TRBV3-1 (or the pseudogene TRBV3-2) to TRBJ2-3; no reliable D call. The V gene's germline CDR1 is LGHDT and CDR2 YNNKEL (reference sequence). The CDR3 has 13 residues. Trimming removed 6 bases at V and 3 bases at J, with 10 bases between. The CDR3 nucleotides are TGTGCCAGCAGTCAGCGTAGAACAGATACGCAGTATTTT. Translation gives CASSQRRTDTQYF.

The chain links TRBV10-3 to TRBJ1-2; D possibly corresponds to TRBD1 (5 bases). V was clipped by 3 bases and J by 5 bases, with 13 bases between them. From germline, CDR1 is ENHRY and CDR2 SYGVKD. This CDR3 spans 14 amino acids. CDR3 protein: CAISEGTLGYGYTF. The DNA of the CDR3 is TGTGCCATCAGTGAAGGGACGCTCGGTTATGGCTACACCTTC.

The chain links TRBV23-1 to TRBJ2-5, with D unresolved. TRBV23-1 is flagged as an ORF with uncertain function. Trimming cost V 4 bases and J 1 base, with 13 bases left between them. The CDR3 is 15 residues long. Here the CDR3 DNA reads TGCGCCAGCAGTCCCCGCTGGCAGACCCAAGAGACCCAGTACTTC. Translating it yields CASSPRWQTQETQYF.

The chain links TRBV3-1 (or the pseudogene TRBV3-2) to TRBJ1-1; D is uncertain. V was trimmed by 4 bases and J by 0 bases, leaving 12 bases between them. This CDR3 spans 15 amino acids. CDR1 and CDR2 from the germline V gene are LGHDT and YNNKEL (reference sequence). The CDR3 nucleotides read TGTGCCAGCAGCCCCCTAGAGGGAATGAACACTGAAGCTTTCTTT. Its translation is CASSPLEGMNTEAFF.

The chain has TRBV4-1 and TRBJ2-1; TRBD1 matches 9 bases. The CDR3 covers 17 residues. The germline CDR1 and CDR2 sequences are MGHRA and YSYEKL. The J segment lost 7 bases and the V segment lost 4 bases, leaving 14 bases of the junction unmatched. The CDR3 region has the DNA TGCGCCAGCAGCCGCATATCGGCCGGGACAGGGAGGAATGAGCAGTTCTTC. Translated, it gives CASSRISAGTGRNEQFF.

This sequence joins TRBV11-3 and TRBJ1-1; D may be TRBD1 (6 bases). This CDR3 spans 13 amino acids. CDR1 and CDR2 (germline): SGHNT, YENEEA. V gave up 5 bases and J gave up 7 bases, with 14 bases separating them. The CDR3 region is CASSQATGFEAFF. CDR3 nucleotide sequence: TGTGCCAGCAGCCAAGCGACAGGATTTGAAGCTTTCTTT.

The rearrangement links TRBV9 to TRBJ2-2, with D uncertain. This CDR3 is 17 amino acids long. Germline V CDR1 and CDR2: SGDLS, YYNGEE. V lost 0 bases and J lost 3, with 15 bases in between. In DNA, the CDR3 is TGTGCCAGCAGCGTAGCTACAAGGGTAGGGTACACCGGGGAGCTGTTTTTT. Its protein product is CASSVATRVGYTGELFF.

The chain employs TRBV7-9 and TRBJ1-1; D is unresolved. Germline-derived CDR1 and CDR2 are SEHNR and FQNEAQ (reference sequence). Trimming stripped 0 bases from V and 2 bases from J, with 10 bases between. The CDR3 has 15 residues. The CDR3 is CASSLARRTNTEAFF. The DNA of the CDR3 is TGTGCCAGCAGCTTAGCCCGCCGGACCAACACTGAAGCTTTCTTT.

The chain couples TRBV29-1 to TRBJ1-3; D might be TRBD1 (6 bases). V gave up 4 bases and J gave up 0 bases, with 13 bases separating them. CDR1 and CDR2 (germline): SQVTM, ANQGSEA. The CDR3 loop spans 15 amino acids. DNA for the CDR3: TGCAGCGTTGGGGGGGGGCGGACCTCTGGAAACACCATATATTTT. Translation gives CSVGGGRTSGNTIYF.

The chain couples TRBV5-1 to TRBJ2-3; possible D gene TRBD2, 5 bases. The CDR3 is 15 amino acids. V lost 0 bases and J lost 1, with 9 bases in between. Germline loops: CDR1 SGHRS, CDR2 YFSETQ. In DNA form, the CDR3 reads TGCGCCAGCAGCTTGGGAGGGTTTGGCACAGATACGCAGTATTTT. Protein: CASSLGGFGTDTQYF.

The rearrangement links TRBV10-3 to TRBJ2-7; weak D call: TRBD2 (6 bases). V lost 2 bases and J 4 bases, leaving 6 bases between the germline ends. CDR1 ENHRY and CDR2 SYGVKD come from the germline V gene. This CDR3 is 12 amino acids long. DNA for the CDR3: TGTGCCATCAGTGAGGCGGGGTACGAGCAGTACTTC. This codes for CAISEAGYEQYF.

The V call is TRBV28, the J call TRBJ1-2; D perhaps matches TRBD1 (5 bases). Germline assignment: CDR1 MDHEN and CDR2 SYDVKM. The CDR3 covers 13 residues. V lost 6 bases and J 8 bases, leaving 16 bases between the germline ends. The CDR3 region is CASSLSGARGYTF. CDR3 in DNA: TGTGCCAGCAGCCTCTCCGGGGCGCGGGGCTACACCTTC.

This chain connects TRBV5-5 to TRBJ1-3; 8 bases line up with TRBD1. The CDR3 has 17 amino acids. Trimming removed 2 bases from V and 0 bases from J; junction bases left unmatched: 7. Germline CDR1 and CDR2: SGHKS and YYEKEE (reference sequence). CDR3 sequence: CASSFQGAPSSGNTIYF. CDR3 DNA sequence: TGTGCCAGCAGCTTCCAGGGGGCCCCCAGCTCTGGAAACACCATATATTTT.

The rearrangement uses TRBV19 and TRBJ1-1, with a tentative D call TRBD1 (5 bases). V was pared by 1 base and J by 8 bases, with 23 bases between. The germline gives CDR1 LNHDA, CDR2 SQIVND (reference sequence). This CDR3 region has 17 residues. The CDR3 is CASSIVRGGTPKFEAFF. Written as DNA, the CDR3 is TGTGCCAGTAGTATAGTGCGGGGCGGGACTCCTAAATTCGAAGCTTTCTTT.